The 7 T cell receptor beta chains below all came from one sample that was sequenced in a study of T cells after yellow fever vaccination (dated by TCRdb to 2018 to 2020). What the treatment or condition label conveys for this sample: live attenuated yellow fever vaccine strain. The method behind the library was 5' RACE. Data came from an Illumina HiSeq 2500. The raw public data were reprocessed by TCRdb itself: fastp quality trimming at Q25, MiXCR clonotype calling, in-frame beta chains only. Rows with one shared CDR3 protein collapse into an entry with the most common genes and DNA. The sample includes around 400,000 distinct CDR3 sequences, with around 10% observed a single time. The ten largest clonotypes hold 15% to 20% of the sample. The sample in question was PBMCs, obtained on the day of the first yellow fever vaccination. These receptors all stem from a man younger than 35 who received the YFV17D yellow fever vaccine.

This chain uses TRBV4-3 with TRBJ2-7; 7 bases line up with TRBD2. V shed 4 bases, J shed 3 bases, and the junction held 3 bases outside the gene matches. Germline V gene sequence: CDR1 LGHNA, CDR2 YSLEER. The CDR3 totals 13 residues. CDR3 amino acids: CASSRAGLYEQYV. The CDR3 DNA reads TGCGCCAGCAGCCGAGCGGGACTCTACGAGCAGTACGTC.

This clonotype has a handful of counts. The CDR3 DNA sequence: TGTGCCACCAGCGGAGCCGGATCCACCTACGAGCAGTACGTC. Protein sequence: CATSGAGSTYEQYV. This rearrangement joins TRBV15 to TRBJ2-7; D gene unclear. Germline V gives CDR1 LNHNV, CDR2 YYDKDF (reference sequence). The V and J ends lost 5 bases and 2 bases respectively, with 13 bases between them. The CDR3 runs 14 residues.

This clonotype was counted only a few times. The V call is TRBV7-2, the J call TRBJ2-1, with unresolved D. The CDR3 runs to 13 residues. Per germline, CDR1 SGHTA and CDR2 FQGNSA. Trimming removed 3 bases from V and 5 bases from J, with 8 bases in between. In DNA form, the CDR3 reads TGTGCCAGCAGCTTTCTAGAGAACAATGAGCAGTTCTTC. It translates to CASSFLENNEQFF.

With respect to this clonotype: A single base separates this from a much larger clone, so it may be a read error. The chain has TRBV4-2 and TRBJ2-2; D unclear. The CDR3 is made up of 14 amino acids. V was clipped by 1 base and J by 9 bases, with 12 bases between them. In germline, CDR1 is LGHNA, CDR2 YNFKEQ. The DNA of the CDR3 is TGTGCCAGCAGCCAAGGAATGGATGCCCGGGAGCTGTTTTTT. Its translation is CASSQGMDARELFF.

This clonotype has more than one count but fewer than ten. The genes are TRBV11-2 and TRBJ2-7; 7 bases match TRBD1. The CDR3 runs 14 residues. With 5 bases clipped from V and 2 bases from J, the junction kept 6 bases outside the gene matches. Germline V gene lookup returns CDR1 SGHAT and CDR2 FQNNGV. The CDR3, as DNA: TGTGCCAGCAGCCCCGACAGGGTGGCCTACGAGCAGTACTTC. Its translation: CASSPDRVAYEQYF.

In this sample, this clonotype turned up a few times. The chain is built from TRBV7-2 and TRBJ2-2, with no clear D. Between the trimmed V and J ends, which lost 9 bases and 7 bases, there was a span of 9 bases. The CDR3 consists of 11 residues. The germline CDR1 and CDR2 sequences are SGHTA and FQGNSA. The CDR3 bases are TGTGCCAGGAAAGTGGGCGGGGAGCTGTTTTTT. Its translation is CARKVGGELFF.

V and J are TRBV5-5 and TRBJ2-7; D may correspond to TRBD1 or TRBD2 (6 bases each). The CDR3 has 14 amino acids. Germline-derived CDR1 and CDR2 are SGHKS and YYEKEE (reference sequence). V shed 3 bases and J shed 5 bases, with 15 bases lying between them. CDR3 DNA: TGTGCCAGCAGCTCGGTTGGGGGGCACGACGAGCAGTACGTC. It codes for CASSSVGGHDEQYV.